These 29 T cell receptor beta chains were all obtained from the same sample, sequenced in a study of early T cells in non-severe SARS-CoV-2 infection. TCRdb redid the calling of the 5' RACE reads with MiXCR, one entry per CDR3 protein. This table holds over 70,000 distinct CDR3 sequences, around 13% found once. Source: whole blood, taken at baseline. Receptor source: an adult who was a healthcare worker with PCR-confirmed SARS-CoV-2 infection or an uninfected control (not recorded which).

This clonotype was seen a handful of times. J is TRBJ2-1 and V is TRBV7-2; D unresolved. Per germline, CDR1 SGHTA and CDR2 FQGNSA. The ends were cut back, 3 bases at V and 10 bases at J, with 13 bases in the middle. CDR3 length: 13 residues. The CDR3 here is CASSFSPPGEQFF. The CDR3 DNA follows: TGTGCCAGCAGCTTTTCCCCCCCCGGGGAGCAGTTCTTC.

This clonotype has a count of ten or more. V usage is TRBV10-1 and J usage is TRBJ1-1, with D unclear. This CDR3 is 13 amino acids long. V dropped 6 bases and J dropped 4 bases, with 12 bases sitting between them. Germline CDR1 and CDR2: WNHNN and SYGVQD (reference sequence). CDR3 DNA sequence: TGCGCCAGCAGGAAGGAGAGAAGCACTGAAGCTTTCTTT. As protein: CASRKERSTEAFF.

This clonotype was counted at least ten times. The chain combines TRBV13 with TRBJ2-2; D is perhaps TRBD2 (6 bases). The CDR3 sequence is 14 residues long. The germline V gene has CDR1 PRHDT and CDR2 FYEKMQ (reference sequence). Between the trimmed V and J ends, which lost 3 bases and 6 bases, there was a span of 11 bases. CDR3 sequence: CASSFRESPGELFF. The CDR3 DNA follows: TGTGCCAGCAGCTTCCGGGAGAGTCCCGGGGAGCTGTTTTTT.

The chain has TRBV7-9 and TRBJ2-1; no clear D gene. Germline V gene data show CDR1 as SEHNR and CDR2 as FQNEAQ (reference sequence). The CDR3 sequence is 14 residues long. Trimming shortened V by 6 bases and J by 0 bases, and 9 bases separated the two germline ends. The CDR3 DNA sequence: TGTGCCAGCAGTCGCGGTAGCTCCTACAATGAGCAGTTCTTC. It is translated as CASSRGSSYNEQFF. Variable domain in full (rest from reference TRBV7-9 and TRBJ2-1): DTGVSQNPRHKITKRGQNVTFRCDPISEHNRLYWYRQTLGQGPEFLTYFQNEAQLEKSRLLSDRFSAERPKGSFSTLEIQRTEQGDSAMYLCASSRGSSYNEQFFGPGTRLTVL.

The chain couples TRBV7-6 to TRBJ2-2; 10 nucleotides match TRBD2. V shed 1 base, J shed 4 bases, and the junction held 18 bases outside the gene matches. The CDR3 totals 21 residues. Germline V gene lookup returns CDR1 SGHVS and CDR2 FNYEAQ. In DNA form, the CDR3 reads TGTGCCAGCAGCTTAGACGGTACAGTTAGAGCGGGAGGGCCAGGCACCGGGGAGCTGTTTTTT. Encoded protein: CASSLDGTVRAGGPGTGELFF.

CDR3 sequence reads: CASSPFQIYEQYF. In DNA, the CDR3 is TGTGCCAGCTCCCCCTTTCAAATCTACGAGCAGTACTTC. V is TRBV25-1 and J is TRBJ2-7, with D unclear. Trimming pared 8 bases from V and 3 bases from J, leaving 14 bases between. From germline, CDR1 is MGHDK and CDR2 SYGVNS. The CDR3 contains 13 residues.

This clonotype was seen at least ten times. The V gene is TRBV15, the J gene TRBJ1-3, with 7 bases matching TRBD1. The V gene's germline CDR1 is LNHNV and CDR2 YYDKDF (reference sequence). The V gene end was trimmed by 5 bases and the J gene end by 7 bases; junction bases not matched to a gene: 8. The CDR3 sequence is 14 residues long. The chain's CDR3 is CATSRRQGDNTIYF. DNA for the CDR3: TGTGCCACCAGCCGACGACAGGGTGACAACACCATATATTTT.

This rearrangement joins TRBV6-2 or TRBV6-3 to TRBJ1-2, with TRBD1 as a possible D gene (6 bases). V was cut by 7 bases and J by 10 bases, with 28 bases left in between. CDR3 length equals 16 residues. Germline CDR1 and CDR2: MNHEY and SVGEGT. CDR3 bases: TGTGCCAGCACCCCTCGACCACAACCACCCCGACAGGACTACACCTTC. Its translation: CASTPRPQPPRQDYTF.

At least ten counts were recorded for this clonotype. The CDR3 spells CASSFGPGRSKEAFF. The CDR3 nucleotides are TGTGCCAGCAGTTTTGGGCCCGGACGGTCCAAGGAAGCTTTCTTT. This rearrangement joins TRBV27 to TRBJ1-1, with D hard to call. The V end lost 3 bases, the J end lost 8 bases, and 19 bases lay between the germline ends. CDR1 and CDR2 (germline): MNHEY, SMNVEV (reference sequence). The CDR3 contains 15 residues.

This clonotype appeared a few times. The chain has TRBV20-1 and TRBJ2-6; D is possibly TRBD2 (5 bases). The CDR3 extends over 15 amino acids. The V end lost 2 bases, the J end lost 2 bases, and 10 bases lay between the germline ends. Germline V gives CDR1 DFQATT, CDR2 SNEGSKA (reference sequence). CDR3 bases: TGCAGTGCTAGAAACGAGGGAACTGGGGCCAACGTCCTGACTTTC. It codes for CSARNEGTGANVLTF.

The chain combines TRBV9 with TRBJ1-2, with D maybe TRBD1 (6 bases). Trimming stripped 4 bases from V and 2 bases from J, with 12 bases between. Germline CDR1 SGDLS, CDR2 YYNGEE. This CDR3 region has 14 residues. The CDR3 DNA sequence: TGTGCCAGCAGCCGTGACGACAGGAACTATGGCTACACCTTC. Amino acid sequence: CASSRDDRNYGYTF.

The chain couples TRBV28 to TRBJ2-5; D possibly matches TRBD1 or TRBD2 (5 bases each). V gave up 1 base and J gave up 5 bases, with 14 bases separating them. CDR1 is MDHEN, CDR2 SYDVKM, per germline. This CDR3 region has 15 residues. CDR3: CASSLSRGDRETQYF. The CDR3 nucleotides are TGTGCCAGCAGTTTATCCCGAGGGGACCGTGAGACCCAGTACTTC.

This CDR3 reads CASSEDYASYEQYF. CDR3 in DNA: TGTGCCAGCAGCGAGGACTACGCCTCCTACGAGCAGTACTTC. The V call is TRBV7-9, the J call TRBJ2-7; TRBD2 is a possible D gene (6 bases). CDR3 size: 14 residues. V was shortened by 5 bases and J by 0 bases, with 11 bases between the two germline ends. Germline loops: CDR1 SEHNR, CDR2 FQNEAQ (reference sequence).

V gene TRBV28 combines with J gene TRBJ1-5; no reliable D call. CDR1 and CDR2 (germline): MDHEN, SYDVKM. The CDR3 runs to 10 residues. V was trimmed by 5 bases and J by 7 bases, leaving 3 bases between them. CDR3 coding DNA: TGTGCCAGCAGTGAGCAGCCCCAGCATTTT. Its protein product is CASSEQPQHF. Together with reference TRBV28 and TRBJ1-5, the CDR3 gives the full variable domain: DVKVTQSSRYLVKRTGEKVFLECVQDMDHENMFWYRQDPGLGLRLIYFSYDVKMKEKGDIPEGYSVSREKKERFSLILESASTNQTSMYLCASSEQPQHFGDGTRLSIL.

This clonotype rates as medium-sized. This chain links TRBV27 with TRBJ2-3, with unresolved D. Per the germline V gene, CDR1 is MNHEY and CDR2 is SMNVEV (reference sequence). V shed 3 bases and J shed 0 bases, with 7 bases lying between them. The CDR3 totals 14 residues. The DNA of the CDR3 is TGTGCCAGCAGTTTTAAGAGTAGCACAGATACGCAGTATTTT. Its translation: CASSFKSSTDTQYF.

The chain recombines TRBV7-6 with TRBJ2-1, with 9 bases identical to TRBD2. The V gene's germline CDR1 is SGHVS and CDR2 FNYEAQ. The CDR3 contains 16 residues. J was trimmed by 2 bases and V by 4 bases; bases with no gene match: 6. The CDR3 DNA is TGTGCCAGCAGCTCTCAGCCTAGCGGGGCCTACAATGAGCAGTTCTTC. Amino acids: CASSSQPSGAYNEQFF. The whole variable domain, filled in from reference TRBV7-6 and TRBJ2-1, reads GAGVSQSPRYKVTKRGQDVALRCDPISGHVSLYWYRQALGQGPEFLTYFNYEAQQDKSGLPNDRFSAERPEGSISTLTIQRTEQRDSAMYRCASSSQPSGAYNEQFFGPGTRLTVL.

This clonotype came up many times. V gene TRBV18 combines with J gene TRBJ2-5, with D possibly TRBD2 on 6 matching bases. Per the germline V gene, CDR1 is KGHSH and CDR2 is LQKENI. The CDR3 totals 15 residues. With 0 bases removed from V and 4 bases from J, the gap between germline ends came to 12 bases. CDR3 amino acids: CASSPPGLRVETQYF. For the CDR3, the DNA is TGTGCCAGCTCACCACCTGGACTAAGGGTAGAGACCCAGTACTTC.

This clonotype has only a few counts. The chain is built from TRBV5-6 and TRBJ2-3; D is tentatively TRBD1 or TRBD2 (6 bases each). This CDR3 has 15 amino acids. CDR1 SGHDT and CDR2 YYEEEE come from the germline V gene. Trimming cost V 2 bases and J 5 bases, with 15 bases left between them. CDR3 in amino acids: CASSFSRGPGDTQYF. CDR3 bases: TGTGCCAGCAGCTTTAGCCGGGGGCCGGGAGATACGCAGTATTTT.

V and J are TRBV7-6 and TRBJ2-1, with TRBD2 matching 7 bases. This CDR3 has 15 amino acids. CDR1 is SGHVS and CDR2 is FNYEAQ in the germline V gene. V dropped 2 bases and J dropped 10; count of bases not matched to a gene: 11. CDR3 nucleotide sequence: TGTGCCAGCAGCTTACTCCTCGGGGGTAGCGGGGAGCAGTTCTTC. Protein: CASSLLLGGSGEQFF.

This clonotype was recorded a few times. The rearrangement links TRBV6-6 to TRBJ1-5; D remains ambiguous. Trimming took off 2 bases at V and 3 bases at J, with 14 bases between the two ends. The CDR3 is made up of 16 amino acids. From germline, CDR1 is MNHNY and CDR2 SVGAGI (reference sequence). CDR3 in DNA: TGTGCCAGCAGTTACGATCTTGGCGCTTACAATCAGCCCCAGCATTTT. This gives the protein CASSYDLGAYNQPQHF.

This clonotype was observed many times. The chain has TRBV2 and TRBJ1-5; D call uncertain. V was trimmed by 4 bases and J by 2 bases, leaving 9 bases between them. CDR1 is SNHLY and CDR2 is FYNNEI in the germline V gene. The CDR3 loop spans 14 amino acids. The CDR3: CASSGSFGNQPQHF. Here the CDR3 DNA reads TGTGCCAGCAGTGGAAGTTTCGGCAATCAGCCCCAGCATTTT. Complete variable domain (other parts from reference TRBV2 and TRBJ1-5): EPEVTQTPSHQVTQMGQEVILRCVPISNHLYFYWYRQILGQKVEFLVSFYNNEISEKSEIFDDQFSVERPDGSNFTLKIRSTKLEDSAMYFCASSGSFGNQPQHFGDGTRLSIL.

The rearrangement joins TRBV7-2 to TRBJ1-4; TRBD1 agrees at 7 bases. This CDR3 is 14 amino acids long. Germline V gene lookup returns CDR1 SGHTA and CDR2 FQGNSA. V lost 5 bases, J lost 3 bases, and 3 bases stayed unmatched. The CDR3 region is CASSRDSSNEKLFF. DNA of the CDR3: TGTGCCAGCAGCCGGGACAGTTCTAATGAAAAACTGTTTTTT.

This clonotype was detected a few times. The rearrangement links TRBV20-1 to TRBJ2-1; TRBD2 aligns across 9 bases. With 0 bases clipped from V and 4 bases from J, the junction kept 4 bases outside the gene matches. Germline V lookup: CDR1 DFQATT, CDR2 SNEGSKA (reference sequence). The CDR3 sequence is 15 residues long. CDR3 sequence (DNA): TGCAGTGCTAGAGACGGGACTAGCATATACAATGAGCAGTTCTTC. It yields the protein CSARDGTSIYNEQFF.

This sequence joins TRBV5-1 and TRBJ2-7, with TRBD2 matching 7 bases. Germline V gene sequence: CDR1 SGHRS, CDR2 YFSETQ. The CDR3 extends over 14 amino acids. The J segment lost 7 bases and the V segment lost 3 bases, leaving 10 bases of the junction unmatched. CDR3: CASSYSTSLTEQYF. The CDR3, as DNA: TGCGCCAGCAGCTATTCGACTAGCCTCACGGAGCAGTACTTC.

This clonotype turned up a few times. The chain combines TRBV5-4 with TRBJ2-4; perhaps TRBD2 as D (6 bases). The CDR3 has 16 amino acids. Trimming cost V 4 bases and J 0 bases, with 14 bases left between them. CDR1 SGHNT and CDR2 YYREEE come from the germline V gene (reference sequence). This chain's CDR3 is CASSLSSAGAKNIQYF. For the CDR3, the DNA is TGTGCCAGCAGCCTGTCTAGCGCTGGAGCCAAAAACATTCAGTACTTC. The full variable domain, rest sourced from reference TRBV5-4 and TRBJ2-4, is ETGVTQSPTHLIKTRGQQVTLRCSSQSGHNTVSWYQQALGQGPQFIFQYYREEENGRGNFPPRFSGLQFPNYSSELNVNALELDDSALYLCASSLSSAGAKNIQYFGAGTRLSVL.

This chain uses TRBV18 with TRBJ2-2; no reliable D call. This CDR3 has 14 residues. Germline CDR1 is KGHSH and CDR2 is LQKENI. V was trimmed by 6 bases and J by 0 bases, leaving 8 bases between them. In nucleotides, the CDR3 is TGTGCCAGCTCGATTCAGACGAACACCGGGGAGCTGTTTTTT. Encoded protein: CASSIQTNTGELFF.

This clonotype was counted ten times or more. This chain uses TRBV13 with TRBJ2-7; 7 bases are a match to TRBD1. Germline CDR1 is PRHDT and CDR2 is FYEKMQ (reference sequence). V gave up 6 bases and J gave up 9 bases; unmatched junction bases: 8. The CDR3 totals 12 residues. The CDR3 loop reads CASRLSSGGQYF. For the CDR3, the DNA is TGTGCCAGCAGACTCAGCTCAGGGGGGCAGTACTTC.

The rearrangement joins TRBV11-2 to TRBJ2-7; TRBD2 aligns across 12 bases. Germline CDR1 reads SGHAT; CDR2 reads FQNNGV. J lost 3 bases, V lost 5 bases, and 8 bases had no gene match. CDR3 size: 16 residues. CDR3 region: CASSRRLAGDNYEQYF. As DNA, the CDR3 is TGTGCCAGCAGCCGAAGACTAGCGGGAGATAACTACGAGCAGTACTTC.

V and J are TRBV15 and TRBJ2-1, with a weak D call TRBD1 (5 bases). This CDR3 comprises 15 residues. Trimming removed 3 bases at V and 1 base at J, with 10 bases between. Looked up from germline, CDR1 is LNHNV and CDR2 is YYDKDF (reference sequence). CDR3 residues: CATSSSQDSYNEQFF. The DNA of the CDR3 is TGTGCCACCAGCAGTTCACAGGATTCCTACAATGAGCAGTTCTTC. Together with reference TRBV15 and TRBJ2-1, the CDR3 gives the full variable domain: DAMVIQNPRYQVTQFGKPVTLSCSQTLNHNVMYWYQQKSSQAPKLLFHYYDKDFNNEADTPDNFQSRRPNTSFCFLDIRSPGLGDTAMYLCATSSSQDSYNEQFFGPGTRLTVL.